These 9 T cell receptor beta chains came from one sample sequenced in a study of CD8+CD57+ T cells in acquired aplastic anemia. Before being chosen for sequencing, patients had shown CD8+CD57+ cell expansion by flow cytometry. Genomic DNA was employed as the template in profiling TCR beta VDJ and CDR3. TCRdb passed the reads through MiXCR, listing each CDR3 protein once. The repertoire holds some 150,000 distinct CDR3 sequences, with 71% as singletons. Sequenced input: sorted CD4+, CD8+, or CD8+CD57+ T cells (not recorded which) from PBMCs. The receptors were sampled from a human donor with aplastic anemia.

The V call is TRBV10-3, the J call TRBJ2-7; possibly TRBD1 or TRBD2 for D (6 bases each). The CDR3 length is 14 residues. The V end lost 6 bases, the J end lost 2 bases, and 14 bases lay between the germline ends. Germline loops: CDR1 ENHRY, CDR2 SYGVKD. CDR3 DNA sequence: TGTGCCATCAGACAAGGGGGGCGGACCTACGAGCAGTACTTC. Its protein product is CAIRQGGRTYEQYF.

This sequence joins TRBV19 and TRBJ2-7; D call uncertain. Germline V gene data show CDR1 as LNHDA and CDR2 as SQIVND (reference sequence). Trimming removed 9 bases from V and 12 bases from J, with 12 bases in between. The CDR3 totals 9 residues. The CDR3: CASRPRWYF. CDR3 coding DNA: TGTGCCAGCCGACCCCGATGGTACTTC.

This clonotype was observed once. DNA of the CDR3: TGTGCCAGCAGCGTAACCGATGTTCCCTACAATGAGCAGTTCTTC. Protein: CASSVTDVPYNEQFF. The genes are TRBV9 and TRBJ2-1, with D unresolved. The V gene lost 1 base and the J gene lost 2 bases, with 10 bases spanning the gap. Germline V gene data show CDR1 as SGDLS and CDR2 as YYNGEE. The CDR3 covers 15 residues. The whole variable domain, filled in from reference TRBV9 and TRBJ2-1, reads DSGVTQTPKHLITATGQRVTLRCSPRSGDLSVYWYQQSLDQGLQFLIQYYNGEERAKGNILERFSAQQFPDLHSELNLSSLELGDSALYFCASSVTDVPYNEQFFGPGTRLTVL.

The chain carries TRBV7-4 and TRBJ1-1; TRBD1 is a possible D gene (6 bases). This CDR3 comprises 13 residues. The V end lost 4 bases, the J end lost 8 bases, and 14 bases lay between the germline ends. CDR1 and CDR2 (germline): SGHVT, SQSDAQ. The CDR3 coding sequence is TGTGCCAGCAGCTACAGGGTAGGGACCGAAGCTTTCTTT. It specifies CASSYRVGTEAFF.

The CDR3 DNA follows: TGTGCCAGCAGCCGTGGGACAAGCTACGAGCAGTACTTC. Translation gives CASSRGTSYEQYF. The V gene is TRBV7-6, the J gene TRBJ2-7; D perhaps matches TRBD1 (6 bases). Germline CDR1 reads SGHVS; CDR2 reads FNYEAQ. The CDR3 runs 13 residues. Deletions cut 5 bases from V and 3 bases from J, with 11 bases between.

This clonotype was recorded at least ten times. In nucleotides, the CDR3 is TGTGCCACCAGTGACGTGACTAGCGGGGATGAGCAGTTCTTC. Translation: CATSDVTSGDEQFF. The genes are TRBV24-1 and TRBJ2-1; 11 nucleotides line up with TRBD2. Germline-derived CDR1 and CDR2 are KGHDR and SFDVKD. V lost 4 bases and J lost 8; bases outside the gene matches: 3. The CDR3 has 14 amino acids.

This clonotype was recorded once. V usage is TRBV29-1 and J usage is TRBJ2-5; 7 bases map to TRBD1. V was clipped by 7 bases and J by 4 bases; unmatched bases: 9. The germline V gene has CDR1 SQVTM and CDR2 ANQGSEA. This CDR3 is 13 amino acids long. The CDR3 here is CSGRKGAGETQYF. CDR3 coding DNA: TGCAGCGGTCGGAAGGGGGCAGGAGAGACCCAGTACTTC.

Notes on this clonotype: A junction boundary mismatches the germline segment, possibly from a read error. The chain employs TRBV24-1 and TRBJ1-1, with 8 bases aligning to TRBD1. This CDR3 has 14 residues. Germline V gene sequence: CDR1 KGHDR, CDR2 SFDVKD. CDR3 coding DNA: TGTGCCACCAGTGATTACCAGGGGGCGAGGGGAGCTTTCTTC. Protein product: CATSDYQGARGAFF.

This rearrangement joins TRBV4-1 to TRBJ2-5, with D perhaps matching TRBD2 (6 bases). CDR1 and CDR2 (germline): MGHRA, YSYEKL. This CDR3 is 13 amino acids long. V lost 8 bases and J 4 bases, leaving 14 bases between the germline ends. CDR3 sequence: CASEGRDPETQYF. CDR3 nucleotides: TGCGCCAGCGAAGGGCGGGACCCAGAGACCCAGTACTTC.